Sequencing of this TCR beta chain was carried out in a study of blood T cell repertoires in COVID-19. Looking at the study overall: There were acute and convalescent COVID-19 samples, and they came from the United States, Italy and Spain. From T cells, B-cell-depleted T cells, or PBMCs came the material, which was cDNA or gDNA.

CDR1 and CDR2 (germline): KGHDR, SFDVKD. This CDR3 is 17 amino acids long. V lost 3 bases, J lost 9 bases, and 12 bases stayed unmatched. In the source study's methods: Nucleated cell number was recorded as an estimate derived from reference gene primer amplification. The protocol was immunoSEQ multiplex PCR, while the TCRdb copy is restricted to in-frame clones and leaves out a portion. The D gene and trimming were derived from the DNA, and the V and J assignments and clone size from that table. This sample has approximately 240,000 clones, with over 80% found just once. Participants were aged roughly 18 to 90 years, lived in 24 US areas, and enrolled virtually.

V and J are TRBV24-1 and TRBJ2-1, with 11 bases fitting TRBD2. The source of this sequence is a woman younger than 30 who had recovered from COVID-19. Sequencing used PBMCs or T cells enriched from blood (not recorded which). The CDR3 DNA follows: TGTGCCACCAGTGATGGGCTAGCGGGGGGTTACGTCAGTGAGCAGTTCTTC. This encodes CATSDGLAGGYVSEQFF.